This TCR beta chain appears in the sequencing data of a study of tumor-infiltrating lymphocytes in oesophageal squamous cell carcinoma (dated by TCRdb to 2016 to 2017). As for this clonotype: Its antigen remains undetermined. Qualities for individual bases were not recorded, and no much larger clone is one base off.

V is reduced by 2 bases and J by 7 bases, leaving a spacing of 18 bases between them. Reading the germline V gene gives CDR1 SGHVT and CDR2 SQSDAQ. From its cysteine to its phenylalanine, the CDR3 spans 15 amino acids. Only the CDR3 DNA is retained, 45 bases long and in frame from the first base. The library relied on PCR. Sequenced using an Illumina HiSeq 2000. Using fastp trimming at Q25 and MiXCR clonotype assembly, TCRdb reanalyzed the public sequencing data and kept in-frame beta chains. Every CDR3 protein is listed once, alongside the most common genes and DNA of its rows. The sample table shows 15,000 to 20,000 distinct CDR3 sequences, and roughly 53% are seen once. The ten largest make up 23% of the sample.

Sequencing was done on a sample of esophageal tumor tissue. The chain joins TRBV7-4 to TRBJ2-7; the D gene cannot be resolved reliably. The clonotype was recovered from a male donor with esophageal squamous cell carcinoma. This receptor has the CDR3 CASSLMDRTYNEQYF. The DNA sequence follows: TGTGCCAGCAGCTTAATGGACCGCACCTACAATGAGCAGTACTTC.